Listed here are 25 T cell receptor beta chains from one sample, sequenced in a study of blood T cells in healthy people across ages. Alongside a J-beta primer mix, a sample-barcoded 5' primer served in a second PCR lasting about 7 to 12 cycles. TCRdb used MiXCR to reprocess the 5' RACE reads, holding one entry per CDR3 protein. The repertoire consists of 1.5 million to 2 million distinct CDR3 sequences, with 28% occurring once and the leading ten covering 7.7%. Sample: blood. The receptor source for this set is a woman aged 25 to 45 in good health.

Comments on this clonotype: A much larger clonotype is one base distant, so this may be a read error. V is TRBV29-1 and J is TRBJ2-3; D is ambiguous. This CDR3 has 12 residues. The germline V gene has CDR1 SQVTM and CDR2 ANQGSEA. Trimming pared 5 bases from V and 3 bases from J, leaving 9 bases between. DNA of the CDR3: TGCAGCGTTACGGTGGTGACAGATACGCAGTATTTT. Protein sequence: CSVTVVTDTQYF.

This clonotype was counted ten times or more. The J gene is TRBJ2-1, the V gene TRBV7-2; D unclear. V was trimmed by 5 bases and J by 9 bases, leaving 14 bases between them. This CDR3 region has 13 residues. The germline V gene encodes CDR1 SGHTA and CDR2 FQGNSA. The chain's CDR3 is CASSTLPFSEQFF. As DNA, the CDR3 is TGTGCCAGCAGCACCCTGCCTTTTAGTGAGCAGTTCTTC.

This clonotype was seen a few times. The chain employs TRBV20-1 and TRBJ2-5; 8 nucleotides agree with TRBD2. Trimming took 6 bases from V and 5 from J; bases not matched to a gene: 8. Germline V lookup: CDR1 DFQATT, CDR2 SNEGSKA (reference sequence). The CDR3 is 13 residues long. The CDR3 here is CSATGREGETQYF. DNA for the CDR3: TGCAGTGCAACGGGACGGGAGGGGGAGACCCAGTACTTC.

Of note for this clonotype: This clone may be a read error of a much larger clone one base away. The V call is TRBV6-9, the J call TRBJ2-4; D is perhaps TRBD1 (6 bases). The J call could be wrong; TRBJ2-7 is a better fit for the DNA end. Germline V gives CDR1 MNHGY, CDR2 SVAAGI. The CDR3 sequence is 13 residues long. As DNA, the CDR3 is TGTGCCGGCAGTTCCCCTACAGGGTACGAGCAGTACTTC. Amino acids: CAGSSPTGYEQYF.

This clonotype appeared a few times. The chain combines TRBV3-1 with TRBJ2-5; D gene uncertain. The germline V gene has CDR1 LGHDT and CDR2 YNNKEL (reference sequence). CDR3 length equals 13 residues. The germline V and J ends were trimmed by 7 bases and 3 bases, with 12 bases remaining between them. CDR3 amino acids: CASTSGTEETQYF. CDR3 DNA: TGTGCCAGCACGTCCGGAACGGAAGAGACCCAGTACTTC.

This chain uses TRBV25-1 with TRBJ2-3; 10 bases agree with TRBD1. CDR3 length equals 17 residues. Germline CDR1 MGHDK, CDR2 SYGVNS. J lost 2 bases, V lost 5 bases, and 10 bases had no gene match. The CDR3 reads CASSPIGTGEDTDTQYF. The CDR3 coding sequence is TGTGCCAGCAGTCCCATCGGGACAGGGGAGGACACAGATACGCAGTATTTT.

The gene calls are TRBV6-1 and TRBJ2-1, with 7 bases matching TRBD1. This CDR3 is built from 13 residues. Germline loops: CDR1 MNHNS, CDR2 SASEGT. V was clipped by 6 bases and J by 7 bases; unmatched bases: 6. As DNA, the CDR3 is TGTGCCAGCAGAAGACAGGGATTAAATGAGCAGTTCTTC. The encoded protein is CASRRQGLNEQFF.

This chain connects TRBV3-1 to TRBJ1-1, with D uncertain. CDR1 is LGHDT and CDR2 is YNNKEL in the germline V gene (reference sequence). V was trimmed by 3 bases and J by 1 base, leaving 9 bases between them. The CDR3 extends over 14 amino acids. The CDR3 loop reads CASSHMATNTEAFF. CDR3 nucleotides: TGTGCCAGCAGCCACATGGCGACGAACACTGAAGCTTTCTTT. The complete variable domain, with remaining parts taken from reference TRBV3-1 and TRBJ1-1, reads DTAVSQTPKYLVTQMGNDKSIKCEQNLGHDTMYWYKQDSKKFLKIMFSYNNKELIINETVPNRFSPKSPDKAHLNLHINSLELGDSAVYFCASSHMATNTEAFFGQGTRLTVV.

This clonotype was counted a few times. The V gene is TRBV5-1, the J gene TRBJ2-7, with 12 bases identical to TRBD2. CDR3 length equals 13 residues. Germline V gene lookup returns CDR1 SGHRS and CDR2 YFSETQ. V gave up 6 bases and J gave up 5 bases; unmatched junction bases: 3. The CDR3 loop is CASTLAGGHEQYF. CDR3 sequence (DNA): TGCGCCAGCACACTAGCGGGGGGTCACGAGCAGTACTTC.

CDR3 region: CATSREGVGDEQFF. The CDR3 nucleotides are TGTGCCACCAGCAGAGAGGGGGTGGGTGATGAGCAGTTCTTC. This chain connects TRBV15 to TRBJ2-1; D possibly uses TRBD1 or TRBD2 (5 bases each). The CDR3 extends over 14 amino acids. Germline V gene sequence: CDR1 LNHNV, CDR2 YYDKDF (reference sequence). Trimming cost V 0 bases and J 8 bases, with 11 bases left between them.

This chain joins TRBV4-3 and TRBJ1-4; D is possibly TRBD1 (5 bases). This CDR3 has 15 amino acids. V lost 4 bases and J 8 bases, leaving 17 bases between the germline ends. CDR1 and CDR2 (germline): LGHNA, YSLEER. The CDR3 region is CASSPDRGSTEKLFF. The CDR3 bases are TGCGCCAGCAGCCCCGACCGGGGGTCTACGGAAAAACTGTTTTTT.

The count of this clonotype is one. Relative to the germline gene, one junction end is altered; a read error may explain this. V gene TRBV6-1 combines with J gene TRBJ2-1; 8 nucleotides agree with TRBD2. This CDR3 comprises 18 residues. The V gene's germline CDR1 is MNHNS and CDR2 SASEGT. CDR3 sequence: CAGSPGVVTSGIYNEQFF. The CDR3 nucleotides read TGTGCCGGCAGCCCCGGGGTGGTAACTAGCGGAATATACAATGAGCAGTTCTTC.

This rearrangement joins TRBV7-9 to TRBJ2-3, with unresolved D. Trimming pared 7 bases from V and 2 bases from J, leaving 10 bases between. Germline CDR1 and CDR2: SEHNR and FQNEAQ (reference sequence). The CDR3 has 13 amino acids. CDR3 region: CASTILFTDTQYF. CDR3 DNA sequence: TGTGCCAGCACAATTCTCTTCACAGATACGCAGTATTTT.

The V gene is TRBV11-3, the J gene TRBJ2-1; the D is unclear. The CDR3 covers 13 residues. Germline values: CDR1 SGHNT, CDR2 YENEEA. The V gene lost 5 bases and the J gene lost 9 bases, with 14 bases spanning the gap. CDR3 nucleotide sequence: TGTGCCAGCAGCGTCTCAAGAATGGGTGAGCAGTTCTTC. It encodes CASSVSRMGEQFF.

This rearrangement joins TRBV7-2 to TRBJ1-4; no definite D call. Germline loops: CDR1 SGHTA, CDR2 FQGNSA. CDR3 size: 14 residues. V was pared by 5 bases and J by 4 bases, with 11 bases between. The CDR3 bases are TGTGCCAGCAGCCAGAACCTCCTTAATGAAAAACTGTTTTTT. Translated, it gives CASSQNLLNEKLFF.

In this sample, this clonotype turned up a few times. The chain employs TRBV7-2 and TRBJ2-7; D gene unclear. Trimming took 5 bases from V and 5 from J, leaving 13 bases between them. CDR3 length: 13 residues. Germline CDR1 is SGHTA and CDR2 is FQGNSA. CDR3 protein: CASSTQYADEQYF. The CDR3 nucleotides are TGTGCCAGCAGCACCCAATACGCGGACGAGCAGTACTTC. The variable domain in full, with the rest retrieved from reference TRBV7-2 and TRBJ2-7, is GAGVSQSPSNKVTEKGKDVELRCDPISGHTALYWYRQSLGQGLEFLIYFQGNSAPDKSGLPSDRFSAERTGGSVSTLTIQRTQQEDSAVYLCASSTQYADEQYFGPGTRLTVT.

The chain combines TRBV3-1 with TRBJ1-2; tentatively, D is TRBD1 (5 bases). Germline V CDR1 and CDR2: LGHDT, YNNKEL (reference sequence). CDR3 length: 17 amino acids. Deletions cut 0 bases from V and 3 bases from J, with 17 bases between. The DNA for the CDR3 is TGTGCCAGCAGCCAAGAATCTGCGCAGGGACTTTACTATGGCTACACCTTC. It yields the protein CASSQESAQGLYYGYTF.

V and J are TRBV10-1 and TRBJ2-1, with TRBD2 matching over 15 bases. There are 18 residues in the CDR3. Germline V gives CDR1 WNHNN, CDR2 SYGVQD (reference sequence). The J segment lost 0 bases and the V segment lost 3 bases, leaving 3 bases of the junction unmatched. In nucleotides, the CDR3 is TGCGCCAGCAGTGAAGGGACTAGCGGGAGGAGCTCCTACAATGAGCAGTTCTTC. It specifies CASSEGTSGRSSYNEQFF.

This clonotype was seen repeatedly, ten times or more. The CDR3 region is CASSQTGRRVNIQYF. The CDR3 DNA reads as TGTGCCAGCAGTCAGACAGGTCGTAGGGTCAACATTCAGTACTTC. V and J are TRBV12-3 or TRBV12-4 and TRBJ2-4, with D maybe TRBD1 (6 bases). CDR3 length equals 15 residues. V was shortened by 5 bases and J by 7 bases, with 18 bases between the two germline ends.

Comment on this clonotype: Mismatch with germline at one junction end may stem from a read error. V usage is TRBV7-9 and J usage is TRBJ2-5; D call uncertain. The germline CDR1 and CDR2 sequences are SEHNR and FQNEAQ (reference sequence). The CDR3 length is 11 residues. CDR3 residues: CSSSPEETQYF. CDR3 DNA: TGTTCCAGCAGCCCCGAAGAGACCCAGTACTTC.

The rearrangement joins TRBV6-1 to TRBJ2-3, with D possibly TRBD1 on 6 matching bases. Looked up from germline, CDR1 is MNHNS and CDR2 is SASEGT. V was trimmed by 3 bases and J by 0 bases, leaving 13 bases between them. There are 16 residues in the CDR3. The CDR3 coding sequence is TGTGCCAGCAGTGACCGGGGACACTATAGCACAGATACGCAGTATTTT. Translating it yields CASSDRGHYSTDTQYF.

To note about this clonotype: A junction end diverges from the germline sequence, so it may reflect a read error. The genes are TRBV29-1 and TRBJ2-1; D unclear. CDR3 length: 17 residues. Germline-derived CDR1 and CDR2 are SQVTM and ANQGSEA. The CDR3 DNA reads as TGCAGCGTTGAAGAAAGGAAGGTCCCCCTCTCCTACTATGAGCAGTTCTTC. It specifies CSVEERKVPLSYYEQFF.

In its sample, this clonotype was seen a few times. The rearrangement joins TRBV7-2 to TRBJ2-7; D is possibly TRBD2 (6 bases). The CDR3 totals 15 residues. Germline V gene lookup returns CDR1 SGHTA and CDR2 FQGNSA. Trimming removed 1 base from V and 4 bases from J, with 14 bases in between. DNA of the CDR3: TGTGCCAGCAGCTTAGGGTCGGGAGAACTATACGAGCAGTACTTC. It yields the protein CASSLGSGELYEQYF.

In its sample, this clonotype was seen many times. The rearrangement links TRBV7-2 to TRBJ2-7, with D maybe TRBD1 (6 bases). V was clipped by 4 bases and J by 4 bases, with 8 bases between them. The CDR3 runs 12 residues. Per the germline V gene, CDR1 is SGHTA and CDR2 is FQGNSA. CDR3 residues: CASSSTGYEQYF. The DNA of the CDR3 is TGTGCCAGCAGCTCTACAGGGTACGAGCAGTACTTC. The full variable domain, rest sourced from reference TRBV7-2 and TRBJ2-7, is GAGVSQSPSNKVTEKGKDVELRCDPISGHTALYWYRQSLGQGLEFLIYFQGNSAPDKSGLPSDRFSAERTGGSVSTLTIQRTQQEDSAVYLCASSSTGYEQYFGPGTRLTVT.

In its sample, this clonotype was seen a few times. This rearrangement joins TRBV7-9 to TRBJ2-1, with 10 bases lining up with TRBD2. CDR1 SEHNR and CDR2 FQNEAQ come from the germline V gene (reference sequence). The CDR3 is made up of 15 amino acids. V was pared by 3 bases and J by 10 bases, with 9 bases of the junction left unmatched. The CDR3 DNA sequence: TGTGCCAGCAGCTTGGGTAGCGGGAGGTCAGGCGAGCAGTTCTTC. This encodes CASSLGSGRSGEQFF. The full variable domain, in which reference TRBV7-9 and TRBJ2-1 provide the parts outside the CDR3, is DTGVSQNPRHKITKRGQNVTFRCDPISEHNRLYWYRQTLGQGPEFLTYFQNEAQLEKSRLLSDRFSAERPKGSFSTLEIQRTEQGDSAMYLCASSLGSGRSGEQFFGPGTRLTVL.